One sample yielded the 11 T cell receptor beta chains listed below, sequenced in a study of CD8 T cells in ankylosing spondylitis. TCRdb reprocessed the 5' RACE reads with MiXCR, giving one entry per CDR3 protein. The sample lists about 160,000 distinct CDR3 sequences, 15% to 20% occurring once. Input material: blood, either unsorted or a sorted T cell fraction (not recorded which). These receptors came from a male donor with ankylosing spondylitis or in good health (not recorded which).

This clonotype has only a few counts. CDR3 protein: CASSLNTGRLEAFF. The CDR3 nucleotides are TGTGCCAGCAGTTTAAATACAGGGCGACTTGAAGCTTTCTTT. The V and J genes are TRBV28 and TRBJ1-1; perhaps TRBD1 as D (6 bases). Germline CDR1 is MDHEN and CDR2 is SYDVKM. With 2 bases removed from V and 7 bases from J, the gap between germline ends came to 14 bases. The CDR3 has 14 amino acids.

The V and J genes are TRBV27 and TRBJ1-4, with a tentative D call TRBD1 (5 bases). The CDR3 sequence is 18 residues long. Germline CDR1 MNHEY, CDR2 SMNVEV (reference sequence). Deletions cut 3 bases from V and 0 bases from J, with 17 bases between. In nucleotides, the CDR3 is TGTGCCAGCAGTTTCGCAAATCCAGGGCGGTCAACTAATGAAAAACTGTTTTTT. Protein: CASSFANPGRSTNEKLFF. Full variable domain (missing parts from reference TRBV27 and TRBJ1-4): EAQVTQNPRYLITVTGKKLTVTCSQNMNHEYMSWYRQDPGLGLRQIYYSMNVEVTDKGDVPEGYKVSRKEKRNFPLILESPSPNQTSLYFCASSFANPGRSTNEKLFFGSGTQLSVL.

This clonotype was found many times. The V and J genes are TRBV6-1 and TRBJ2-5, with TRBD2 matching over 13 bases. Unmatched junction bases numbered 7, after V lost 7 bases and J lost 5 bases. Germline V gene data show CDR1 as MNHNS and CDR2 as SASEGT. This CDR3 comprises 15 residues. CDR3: CASTGLAGVSETQYF. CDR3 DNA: TGTGCCAGCACCGGACTAGCGGGAGTGAGTGAGACCCAGTACTTC.

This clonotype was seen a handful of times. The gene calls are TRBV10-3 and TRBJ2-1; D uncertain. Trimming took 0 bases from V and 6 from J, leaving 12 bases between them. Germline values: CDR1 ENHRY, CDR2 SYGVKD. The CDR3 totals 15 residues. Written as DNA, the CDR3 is TGTGCCATCAGTGAGTCTAGGCAGCCTCGCAATGAGCAGTTCTTC. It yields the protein CAISESRQPRNEQFF.

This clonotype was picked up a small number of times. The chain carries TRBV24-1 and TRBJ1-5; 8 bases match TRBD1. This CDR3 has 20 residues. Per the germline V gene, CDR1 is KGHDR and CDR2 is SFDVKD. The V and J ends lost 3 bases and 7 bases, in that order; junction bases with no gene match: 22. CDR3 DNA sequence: TGTGCCACCAGTGATCTAGAATCCTTGGGCCCAGGGGGCGCGGGGCAGCCCCAGCATTTT. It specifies CATSDLESLGPGGAGQPQHF.

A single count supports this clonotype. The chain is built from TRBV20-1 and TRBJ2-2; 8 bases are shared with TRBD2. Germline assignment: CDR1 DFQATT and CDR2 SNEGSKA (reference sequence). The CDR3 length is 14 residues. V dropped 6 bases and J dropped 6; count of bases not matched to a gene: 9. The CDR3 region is CSAPGSGRAGELFF. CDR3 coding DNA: TGCAGTGCCCCCGGCTCCGGGAGGGCCGGGGAGCTGTTTTTT.

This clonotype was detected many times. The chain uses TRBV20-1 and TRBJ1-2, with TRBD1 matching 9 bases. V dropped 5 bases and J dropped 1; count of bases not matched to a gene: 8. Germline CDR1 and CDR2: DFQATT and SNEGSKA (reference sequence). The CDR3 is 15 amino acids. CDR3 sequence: CSARQGGLGNYGYTF. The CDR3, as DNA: TGCAGTGCTCGACAGGGGGGTCTGGGTAACTATGGCTACACCTTC.

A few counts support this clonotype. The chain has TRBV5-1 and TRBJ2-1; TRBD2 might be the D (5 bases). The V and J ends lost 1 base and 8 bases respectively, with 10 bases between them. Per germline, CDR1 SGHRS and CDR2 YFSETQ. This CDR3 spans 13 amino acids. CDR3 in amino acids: CASSLPGIHEQFF. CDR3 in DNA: TGCGCCAGCAGCTTGCCCGGGATACATGAGCAGTTCTTC.

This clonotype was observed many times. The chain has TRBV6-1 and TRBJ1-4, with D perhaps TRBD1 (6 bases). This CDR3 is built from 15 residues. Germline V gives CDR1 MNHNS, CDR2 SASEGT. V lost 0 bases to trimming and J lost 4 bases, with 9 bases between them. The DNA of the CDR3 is TGTGCCAGCAGTGAAGCGAGGGGGATTAATGAAAAACTGTTTTTT. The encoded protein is CASSEARGINEKLFF.

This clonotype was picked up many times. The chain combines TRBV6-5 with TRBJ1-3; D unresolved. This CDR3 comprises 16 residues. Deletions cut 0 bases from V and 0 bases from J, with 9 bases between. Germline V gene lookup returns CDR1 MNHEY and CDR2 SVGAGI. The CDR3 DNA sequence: TGTGCCAGCAGTTACTCGAGGGCCAGCTCTGGAAACACCATATATTTT. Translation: CASSYSRASSGNTIYF.

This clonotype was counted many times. For the CDR3, the DNA is TGCAGTGCTAGTGGTGGACCCACCACTGAAGCTTTCTTT. Amino acids: CSASGGPTTEAFF. The rearrangement links TRBV20-1 to TRBJ1-1; D not resolved. V gave up 3 bases and J gave up 4 bases, with 12 bases separating them. This CDR3 is built from 13 residues. From germline, CDR1 is DFQATT and CDR2 SNEGSKA (reference sequence).